This passage covers 20 T cell receptor beta chains from one sample sequenced in a study of blood T cell repertoires in COVID-19. Here immunoSEQ multiplex PCR was the method, and the copy in TCRdb shows in-frame clones only, minus some. The profile shows around 200,000 clones, about 88% of them singletons. Material: PBMCs or T cells enriched from blood (not recorded which). Receptors originate from a woman aged 25 to 45 who had been exposed to COVID-19.

Here the CDR3 reads CAWSVLSLEGGYTF. As DNA, the CDR3 is TGTGCCTGGAGTGTACTCTCCCTAGAGGGTGGCTACACCTTC. The rearrangement joins TRBV30 to TRBJ1-2; D uncertain. This CDR3 region has 14 residues. Per the germline V gene, CDR1 is GTSNPN and CDR2 is SVGIG (reference sequence). V dropped 0 bases and J dropped 7 bases, with 15 bases sitting between them.

The rearrangement joins TRBV11-3 to TRBJ1-1; a weak D match, TRBD1 (5 bases). The CDR3 sequence is 14 residues long. Per germline, CDR1 SGHNT and CDR2 YENEEA. The V end was cut by 5 bases, the J end by 0 bases, with 10 bases between. The CDR3: CASSPGLLNTEAFF. CDR3 nucleotides: TGTGCCAGCAGCCCGGGACTTCTGAACACTGAAGCTTTCTTT. Variable domain in full (rest from reference TRBV11-3 and TRBJ1-1): EAGVVQSPRYKIIEKKQPVAFWCNPISGHNTLYWYLQNLGQGPELLIRYENEEAVDDSQLPKDRFSAERLKGVDSTLKIQPAELGDSAVYLCASSPGLLNTEAFFGQGTRLTVV.

A single count supports this clone. The sample holds other DNA sequences that translate to the same CDR3. CDR3 nucleotide sequence: TGTGCCACCAGTGAGGGGACAGGCTATGGCTACACCTTC. Translated, it gives CATSEGTGYGYTF. V gene TRBV24-1 combines with J gene TRBJ1-2; 8 bases fit TRBD1. Per germline, CDR1 KGHDR and CDR2 SFDVKD. The CDR3 spans 13 residues. V was clipped by 4 bases and J by 4 bases; unmatched bases: 1.

This clone was detected only a few times. The chain couples TRBV10-3 to TRBJ1-2; possibly TRBD1 for D (5 bases). The CDR3 covers 14 residues. Trimming took 4 bases from V and 4 from J, leaving 13 bases between them. Germline lookup yields CDR1 ENHRY and CDR2 SYGVKD. The CDR3, as DNA: TGTGCCATCAGTGGAGTGGGGCGCTCCTATGGCTACACCTTC. It translates to CAISGVGRSYGYTF.

The chain is built from TRBV12-5 and TRBJ2-3, with 9 nucleotides matching TRBD2. Germline values: CDR1 LGHNT, CDR2 FRNRAP. This CDR3 is 15 amino acids long. Trimming took 8 bases from V and 2 from J; bases not matched to a gene: 8. CDR3 protein: CASSGLAGYTDTQYF. CDR3 coding DNA: TGTGCTAGTTCCGGCCTAGCGGGGTACACAGATACGCAGTATTTT.

There are a few counts of this clone. This sequence joins TRBV7-9 and TRBJ1-5, with D possibly being TRBD1 (5 bases). CDR1 SEHNR and CDR2 FQNEAQ come from the germline V gene (reference sequence). This CDR3 region has 12 residues. The ends were cut back, 5 bases at V and 6 bases at J, with 8 bases in the middle. The CDR3 is CASSQGSQPQHF. The CDR3 DNA is TGTGCCAGCAGCCAGGGATCTCAGCCCCAGCATTTT. Combining the CDR3 with reference TRBV7-9 and TRBJ1-5 gives the whole variable domain DTGVSQNPRHKITKRGQNVTFRCDPISEHNRLYWYRQTLGQGPEFLTYFQNEAQLEKSRLLSDRFSAERPKGSFSTLEIQRTEQGDSAMYLCASSQGSQPQHFGDGTRLSIL.

The V call is TRBV18, the J call TRBJ2-1; D ambiguous. The V gene's germline CDR1 is KGHSH and CDR2 LQKENI. V was trimmed by 3 bases and J by 6 bases, leaving 9 bases between them. The CDR3 spans 13 residues. Here the CDR3 DNA reads TGTGCCAGCTCACCGTTCCCCGGCAATGAGCAGTTCTTC. Protein: CASSPFPGNEQFF.

CDR3 sequence reads: CASSPRTGRHYGYTF. The CDR3 DNA reads TGCGCCAGCAGTCCCCGGACAGGCCGCCACTATGGCTACACCTTC. V and J are TRBV23-1 and TRBJ1-2, with 7 bases aligning to TRBD1. TRBV23-1 falls under the ORF class, with uncertain function. Trimming at V came to 4 bases and at J to 3 bases, leaving 8 bases not matched to a gene. The CDR3 is made up of 15 amino acids.

The chain is built from TRBV5-1 and TRBJ2-3, with TRBD2 matching over 10 bases. Germline V gene data show CDR1 as SGHRS and CDR2 as YFSETQ. This CDR3 spans 16 amino acids. Trimming took 3 bases from V and 1 from J; bases not matched to a gene: 5. Here the CDR3 DNA reads TGCGCCAGCAGCTCGAGCGGGGGGGCAGGCACAGATACGCAGTATTTT. Translating gives CASSSSGGAGTDTQYF. The full variable domain, rest sourced from reference TRBV5-1 and TRBJ2-3, is KAGVTQTPRYLIKTRGQQVTLSCSPISGHRSVSWYQQTPGQGLQFLFEYFSETQRNKGNFPGRFSGRQFSNSRSEMNVSTLELGDSALYLCASSSSGGAGTDTQYFGPGTRLTVL.

J is TRBJ2-5 and V is TRBV3-1 (or the pseudogene TRBV3-2); 14 bases fit TRBD2. Per the germline V gene, CDR1 is LGHDT and CDR2 is YNNKEL (reference sequence). The trim removed 4 bases at V and 1 base at J, leaving 8 bases unmatched. This CDR3 contains 18 residues. This CDR3 reads CASSRTSGGTVVQETQYF. CDR3 bases: TGTGCCAGCAGCCGGACTAGCGGGGGGACCGTGGTCCAAGAGACCCAGTACTTC.

The chain joins TRBV2 to TRBJ2-5; 7 bases are a match to TRBD1. The CDR3 consists of 18 residues. Germline V gene data show CDR1 as SNHLY and CDR2 as FYNNEI. V trimming: 3 bases; J trimming: 5 bases; junction bases outside the gene matches: 18. The CDR3 DNA reads as TGTGCCAGCAGTGACCCAGCCGGGACAGAGCACCCTGGGGAGACCCAGTACTTC. Protein sequence: CASSDPAGTEHPGETQYF.

The rearrangement uses TRBV5-6 and TRBJ1-6; 8 positions match TRBD1. The CDR3 is made up of 15 amino acids. The trim removed 4 bases at V and 8 bases at J, leaving 8 bases unmatched. Germline CDR1 and CDR2: SGHDT and YYEEEE. The CDR3 DNA is TGTGCCAGCAGCAAAGGACAGGGTTTCGATTCACCCCTCCACTTT. This encodes CASSKGQGFDSPLHF.

The rearrangement links TRBV24-1 to TRBJ2-7, with 12 nucleotides matching TRBD1. The CDR3 runs 15 residues. The germline V gene encodes CDR1 KGHDR and CDR2 SFDVKD. Trimming at V came to 7 bases and at J to 5 bases, leaving 8 bases not matched to a gene. The CDR3 here is CATSKTGQGAHEQYF. The CDR3 DNA reads TGTGCCACCAGCAAAACGGGACAGGGGGCCCACGAGCAGTACTTC.

This chain's CDR3 is CASSPQTSGGTSDTQYF. In DNA form, the CDR3 reads TGTGCCAGCTCACCGCAGACTAGCGGGGGGACTTCAGATACGCAGTATTTT. V usage is TRBV18 and J usage is TRBJ2-3; 13 positions agree with TRBD2. In germline, CDR1 is KGHSH, CDR2 LQKENI. The CDR3 runs to 17 residues. Trimming at V came to 3 bases and at J to 4 bases, leaving 7 bases not matched to a gene.

The chain recombines TRBV7-3 with TRBJ2-1; maybe TRBD1 (6 bases). V was clipped by 5 bases and J by 9 bases, with 17 bases between them. Germline V gene data show CDR1 as SGHTA and CDR2 as FQGTGA. The CDR3 consists of 14 residues. CDR3 sequence (DNA): TGTGCCAGCAGCCTTCTAGGGGGAGACGGTGAGCAGTTCTTC. As protein: CASSLLGGDGEQFF.

The J gene is TRBJ2-3, the V gene TRBV7-9, with D maybe TRBD2 (5 bases). Trimming took 5 bases from V and 3 from J, leaving 18 bases between them. The CDR3 has 16 residues. Germline CDR1 and CDR2: SEHNR and FQNEAQ (reference sequence). CDR3 DNA sequence: TGTGCCAGCAGCCCCCTAGGCTTTACTAGTACAGATACGCAGTATTTT. Translated, it gives CASSPLGFTSTDTQYF.

This rearrangement joins TRBV6-1 to TRBJ2-5; TRBD2 matches at 10 bases. This CDR3 region has 17 residues. Trimming at V came to 4 bases and at J to 4 bases, leaving 12 bases not matched to a gene. Germline lookup yields CDR1 MNHNS and CDR2 SASEGT. This CDR3 reads CASSVVSSGGWSETQYF. In DNA, the CDR3 is TGTGCCAGCAGTGTCGTTTCTAGCGGGGGTTGGTCAGAGACCCAGTACTTC.

CDR3 protein: CASSFFGRGGYTF. The DNA of the CDR3 is TGTGCCAGCAGTTTTTTTGGAAGGGGAGGCTACACCTTC. The chain couples TRBV12-3 or TRBV12-4 to TRBJ1-2; TRBD1 is a possible D gene (5 bases). V was pared by 3 bases and J by 8 bases, with 13 bases between. The CDR3 is 13 amino acids.

V and J are TRBV10-1 and TRBJ2-1, with 9 bases identical to TRBD2. Germline trimming cut 0 bases from V and 8 bases from J; bases unmatched to any gene: 8. The CDR3 is made up of 16 amino acids. The germline CDR1 and CDR2 sequences are WNHNN and SYGVQD (reference sequence). CDR3 loop: CASSESVAGGVDEQFF. The CDR3 region has the DNA TGCGCCAGCAGTGAGTCTGTGGCGGGGGGGGTGGATGAGCAGTTCTTC.

The chain employs TRBV6-2 or TRBV6-3 and TRBJ1-3; TRBD1 matches at 8 bases. The CDR3 covers 15 residues. Germline lookup yields CDR1 MNHEY and CDR2 SVGEGT. V gave up 4 bases and J gave up 5 bases; unmatched junction bases: 7. Here the CDR3 DNA reads TGTGCCAGCAGTTCTCCCCGGACAGGGAGAAACACCATATATTTT. Its protein is CASSSPRTGRNTIYF.